This T cell receptor beta chain comes out of a study of blood T cell repertoires in COVID-19. Study information: Samples taken during acute and convalescent COVID-19 were collected in the United States, Italy and Spain. In each case, the material was cDNA or gDNA derived from T cells, B-cell-depleted T cells, or PBMCs.

In the authors' workflow: Amplification of reference gene primers was used by the study to estimate nucleated cell counts. Method: immunoSEQ multiplex PCR; TCRdb's copy keeps in-frame clones and lacks some. V, J and clone size reflect that table, while D and trimming were determined from the DNA. The profile covers approximately 230,000 clones, with 85% to 90% appearing a single time and roughly 3.7% taken by the ten largest. Living in 24 US areas, the participants were between roughly 18 and 95 years of age. The source of this sequence is a woman aged 30 to 39 who had recovered from COVID-19. Sequences were obtained from PBMCs or T cells enriched from blood (not recorded which).

The CDR3 sequence: CASSQGGTVEKLFF. In DNA form, the CDR3 reads TGTGCCAGCAGCCAAGGTGGGACAGTTGAAAAACTGTTTTTT. The chain links TRBV3-1 (or the pseudogene TRBV3-2) to TRBJ1-4; the match to TRBD1 covers 7 bases. The CDR3 spans 14 residues. V lost 1 base and J lost 7; bases outside the gene matches: 3. Germline lookup yields CDR1 LGHDT and CDR2 YNNKEL (reference sequence).